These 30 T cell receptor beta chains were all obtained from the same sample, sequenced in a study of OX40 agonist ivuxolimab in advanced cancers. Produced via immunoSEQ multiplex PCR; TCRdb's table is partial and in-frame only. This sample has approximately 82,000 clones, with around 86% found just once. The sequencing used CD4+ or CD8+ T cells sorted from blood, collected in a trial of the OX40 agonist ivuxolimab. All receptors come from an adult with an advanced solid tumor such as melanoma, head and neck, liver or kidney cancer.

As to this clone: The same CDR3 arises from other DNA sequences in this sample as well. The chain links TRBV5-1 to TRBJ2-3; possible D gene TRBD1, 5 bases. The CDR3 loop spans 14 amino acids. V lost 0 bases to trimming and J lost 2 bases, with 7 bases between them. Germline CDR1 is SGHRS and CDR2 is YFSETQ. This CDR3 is CASSLEGDTDTQYF. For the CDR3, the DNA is TGCGCCAGCAGCTTGGAAGGGGACACAGATACGCAGTATTTT. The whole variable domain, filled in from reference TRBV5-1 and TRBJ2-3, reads KAGVTQTPRYLIKTRGQQVTLSCSPISGHRSVSWYQQTPGQGLQFLFEYFSETQRNKGNFPGRFSGRQFSNSRSEMNVSTLELGDSALYLCASSLEGDTDTQYFGPGTRLTVL.

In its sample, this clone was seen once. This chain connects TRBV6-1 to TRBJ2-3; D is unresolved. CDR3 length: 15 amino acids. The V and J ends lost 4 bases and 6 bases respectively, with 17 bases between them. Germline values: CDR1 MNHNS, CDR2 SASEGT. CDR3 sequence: CASSVASLGPDTQYF. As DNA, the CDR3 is TGTGCCAGCAGTGTGGCTAGTCTTGGCCCGGATACGCAGTATTTT.

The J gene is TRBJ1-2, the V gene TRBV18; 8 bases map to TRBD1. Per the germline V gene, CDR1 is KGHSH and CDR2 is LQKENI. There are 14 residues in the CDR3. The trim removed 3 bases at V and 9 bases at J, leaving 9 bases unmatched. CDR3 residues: CASSPSGQGVRYTF. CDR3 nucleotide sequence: TGTGCCAGCTCACCTTCAGGACAGGGTGTTCGCTACACCTTC.

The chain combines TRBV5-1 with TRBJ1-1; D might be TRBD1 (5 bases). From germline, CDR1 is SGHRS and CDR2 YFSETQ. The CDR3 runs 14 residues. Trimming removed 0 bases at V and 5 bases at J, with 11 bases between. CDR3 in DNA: TGCGCCAGCAGCTTGGCTACAGGACAAACTGAAGCTTTCTTT. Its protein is CASSLATGQTEAFF.

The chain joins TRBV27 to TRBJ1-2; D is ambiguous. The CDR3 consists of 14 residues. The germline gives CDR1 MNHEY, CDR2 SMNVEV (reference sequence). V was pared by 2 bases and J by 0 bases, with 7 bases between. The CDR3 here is CASSLAPSNYGYTF. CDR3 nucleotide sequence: TGTGCCAGCAGTTTAGCCCCCTCTAACTATGGCTACACCTTC.

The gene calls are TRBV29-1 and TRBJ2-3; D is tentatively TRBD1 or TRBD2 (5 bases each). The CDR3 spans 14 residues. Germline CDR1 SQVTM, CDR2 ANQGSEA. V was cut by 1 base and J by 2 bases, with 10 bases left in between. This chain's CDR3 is CSVEGGVNTDTQYF. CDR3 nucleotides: TGCAGCGTTGAAGGAGGGGTCAACACAGATACGCAGTATTTT.

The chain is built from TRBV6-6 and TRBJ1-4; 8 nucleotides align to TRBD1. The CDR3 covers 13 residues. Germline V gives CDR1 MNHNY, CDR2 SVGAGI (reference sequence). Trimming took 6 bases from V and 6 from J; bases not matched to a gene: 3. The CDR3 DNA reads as TGTGCCAGCAGCCCAGGGGGCCATGAAAAACTGTTTTTT. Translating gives CASSPGGHEKLFF.

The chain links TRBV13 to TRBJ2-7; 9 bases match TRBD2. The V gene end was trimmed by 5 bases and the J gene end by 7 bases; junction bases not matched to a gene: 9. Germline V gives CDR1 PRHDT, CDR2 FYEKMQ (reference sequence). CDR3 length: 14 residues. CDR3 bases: TGTGCCAGCAGCACCGGGACTAGCCCCCAGGAGCAGTACTTC. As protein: CASSTGTSPQEQYF.

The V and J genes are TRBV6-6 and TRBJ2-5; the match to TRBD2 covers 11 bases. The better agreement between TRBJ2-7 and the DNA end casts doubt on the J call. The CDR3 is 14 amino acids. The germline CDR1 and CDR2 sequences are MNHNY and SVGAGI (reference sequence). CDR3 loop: CASRTGLAGYEQYF. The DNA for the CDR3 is TGTGCCAGCAGGACAGGACTAGCGGGCTACGAGCAGTACTTC.

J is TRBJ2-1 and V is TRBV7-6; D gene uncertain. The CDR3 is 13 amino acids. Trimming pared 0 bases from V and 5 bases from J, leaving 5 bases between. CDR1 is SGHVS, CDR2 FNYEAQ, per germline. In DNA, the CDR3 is TGTGCCAGCAGCTTAGCACTGCACAATGAGCAGTTCTTC. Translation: CASSLALHNEQFF.

Here the CDR3 DNA reads TGTGCCAGCAGTTTACACGCAGGGCCAATGCAGACCCAGTACTTC. It encodes CASSLHAGPMQTQYF. The chain couples TRBV28 to TRBJ2-5, with a possible D match to TRBD1 (5 bases). The germline V and J ends were trimmed by 2 bases and 6 bases, with 16 bases remaining between them. CDR3 length: 15 amino acids. Germline loops: CDR1 MDHEN, CDR2 SYDVKM.

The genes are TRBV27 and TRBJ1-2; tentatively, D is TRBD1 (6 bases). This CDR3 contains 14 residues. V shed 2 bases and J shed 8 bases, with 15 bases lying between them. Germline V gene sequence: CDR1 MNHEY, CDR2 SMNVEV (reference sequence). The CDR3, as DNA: TGTGCCAGCAGTTTAGCCAGGGGAAATACGGGCTACACCTTC. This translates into CASSLARGNTGYTF.

The CDR3 DNA follows: TGTGCCATCCAGGACAGGACAGCTAACACTGAAGCTTTCTTT. Translating it yields CAIQDRTANTEAFF. The chain combines TRBV10-3 with TRBJ1-1; 7 bases are shared with TRBD1. This CDR3 contains 14 residues. Germline CDR1 is ENHRY and CDR2 is SYGVKD. The V segment lost 8 bases and the J segment 2 bases; nucleotides outside the gene matches: 8.

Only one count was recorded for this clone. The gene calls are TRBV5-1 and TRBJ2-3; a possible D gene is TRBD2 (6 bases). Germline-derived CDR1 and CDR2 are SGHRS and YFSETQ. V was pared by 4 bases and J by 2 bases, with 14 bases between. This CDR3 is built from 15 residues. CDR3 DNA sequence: TGCGCCAGCAGCGCCTTTAGCGGTCCCACAGATACGCAGTATTTT. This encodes CASSAFSGPTDTQYF.

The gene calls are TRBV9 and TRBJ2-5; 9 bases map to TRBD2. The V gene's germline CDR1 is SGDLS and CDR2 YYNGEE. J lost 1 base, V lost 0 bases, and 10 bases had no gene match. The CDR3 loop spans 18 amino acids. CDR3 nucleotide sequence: TGTGCCAGCAGCGTAGGGGTCGGTAGCGGGGGACTCCAAGAGACCCAGTACTTC. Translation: CASSVGVGSGGLQETQYF.

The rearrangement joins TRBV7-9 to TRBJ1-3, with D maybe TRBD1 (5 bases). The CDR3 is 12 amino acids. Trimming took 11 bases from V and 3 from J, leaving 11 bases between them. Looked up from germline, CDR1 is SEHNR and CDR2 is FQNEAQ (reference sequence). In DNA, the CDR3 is TGTGCCGGTTTGGGGGATGGAAACACCATATATTTT. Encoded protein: CAGLGDGNTIYF. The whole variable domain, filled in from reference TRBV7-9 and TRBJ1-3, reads DTGVSQNPRHKITKRGQNVTFRCDPISEHNRLYWYRQTLGQGPEFLTYFQNEAQLEKSRLLSDRFSAERPKGSFSTLEIQRTEQGDSAMYLCAGLGDGNTIYFGEGSWLTVV.

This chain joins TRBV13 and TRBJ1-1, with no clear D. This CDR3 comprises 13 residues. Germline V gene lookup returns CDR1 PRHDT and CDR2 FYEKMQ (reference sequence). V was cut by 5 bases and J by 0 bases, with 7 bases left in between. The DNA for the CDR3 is TGTGCCAGCAGCGACACCTTGAACACTGAAGCTTTCTTT. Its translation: CASSDTLNTEAFF. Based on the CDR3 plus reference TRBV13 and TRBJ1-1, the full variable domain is AAGVIQSPRHLIKEKRETATLKCYPIPRHDTVYWYQQGPGQDPQFLISFYEKMQSDKGSIPDRFSAQQFSDYHSELNMSSLELGDSALYFCASSDTLNTEAFFGQGTRLTVV.

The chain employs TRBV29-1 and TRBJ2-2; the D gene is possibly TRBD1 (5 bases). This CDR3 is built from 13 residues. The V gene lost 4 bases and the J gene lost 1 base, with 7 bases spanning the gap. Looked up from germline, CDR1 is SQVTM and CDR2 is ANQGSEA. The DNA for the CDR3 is TGCAGCGTTGGCCAGGGGAACACCGGGGAGCTGTTTTTT. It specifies CSVGQGNTGELFF.

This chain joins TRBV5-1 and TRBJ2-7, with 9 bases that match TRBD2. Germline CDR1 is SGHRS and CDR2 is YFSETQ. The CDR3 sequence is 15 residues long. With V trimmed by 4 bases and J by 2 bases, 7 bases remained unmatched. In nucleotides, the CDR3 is TGCGCCAGCAGCCAGCTAAGCGGGAGGCCCTACGAGCAGTACTTC. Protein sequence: CASSQLSGRPYEQYF.

CDR3 residues: CASSQVTQGAANYGYTF. The CDR3 DNA follows: TGCGCCAGCAGCCAAGTAACACAGGGGGCAGCGAACTATGGCTACACCTTC. This rearrangement joins TRBV4-1 to TRBJ1-2; 9 bases fit TRBD1. Losses at the gene ends were 1 base for V and 2 bases for J; bases not matched to a gene: 8. The germline gives CDR1 MGHRA, CDR2 YSYEKL. This CDR3 has 17 residues.

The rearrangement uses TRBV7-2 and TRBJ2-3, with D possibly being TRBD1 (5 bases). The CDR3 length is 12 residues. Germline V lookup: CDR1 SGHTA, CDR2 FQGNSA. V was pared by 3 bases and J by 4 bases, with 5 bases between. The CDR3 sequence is CASSFRADTQYF. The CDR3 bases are TGTGCCAGCAGCTTCAGGGCAGATACGCAGTATTTT.

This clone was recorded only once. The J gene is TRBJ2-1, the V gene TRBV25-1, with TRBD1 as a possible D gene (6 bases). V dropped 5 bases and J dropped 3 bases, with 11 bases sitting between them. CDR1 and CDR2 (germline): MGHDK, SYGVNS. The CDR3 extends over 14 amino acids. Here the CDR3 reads CASSQGGVYNEQFF. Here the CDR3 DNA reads TGTGCCAGCAGTCAAGGGGGAGTCTACAATGAGCAGTTCTTC.

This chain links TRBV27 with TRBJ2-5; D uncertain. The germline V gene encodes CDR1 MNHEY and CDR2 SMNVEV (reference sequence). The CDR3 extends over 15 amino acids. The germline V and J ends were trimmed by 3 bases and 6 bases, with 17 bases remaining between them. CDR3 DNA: TGTGCCAGCAGTTTTCCACAACGACCCCTAAAGACCCAGTACTTC. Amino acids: CASSFPQRPLKTQYF.

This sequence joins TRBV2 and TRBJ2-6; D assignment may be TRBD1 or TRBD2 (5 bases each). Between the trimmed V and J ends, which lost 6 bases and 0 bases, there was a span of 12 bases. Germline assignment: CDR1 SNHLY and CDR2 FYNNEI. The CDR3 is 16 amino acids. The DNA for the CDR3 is TGTGCCAGCAGCCTGGGACGGGGCTCTGGGGCCAACGTCCTGACTTTC. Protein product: CASSLGRGSGANVLTF.

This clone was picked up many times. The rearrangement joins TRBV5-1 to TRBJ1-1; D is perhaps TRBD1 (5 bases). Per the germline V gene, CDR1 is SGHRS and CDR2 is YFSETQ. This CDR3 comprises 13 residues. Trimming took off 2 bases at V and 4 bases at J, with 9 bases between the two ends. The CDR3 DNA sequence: TGCGCCAGCAGCTTTCTAGGGACCACTGAAGCTTTCTTT. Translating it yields CASSFLGTTEAFF. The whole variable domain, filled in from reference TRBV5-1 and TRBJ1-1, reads KAGVTQTPRYLIKTRGQQVTLSCSPISGHRSVSWYQQTPGQGLQFLFEYFSETQRNKGNFPGRFSGRQFSNSRSEMNVSTLELGDSALYLCASSFLGTTEAFFGQGTRLTVV.

The CDR3 coding sequence is TGTGCCTGGATAAGGGGGGACACCGGGGAGCTGTTTTTT. This gives the protein CAWIRGDTGELFF. V is TRBV30 and J is TRBJ2-2, with D possibly being TRBD1 or TRBD2 (6 bases each). This CDR3 has 13 residues. Germline V gene sequence: CDR1 GTSNPN, CDR2 SVGIG (reference sequence). V shed 4 bases and J shed 3 bases, with 9 bases lying between them.

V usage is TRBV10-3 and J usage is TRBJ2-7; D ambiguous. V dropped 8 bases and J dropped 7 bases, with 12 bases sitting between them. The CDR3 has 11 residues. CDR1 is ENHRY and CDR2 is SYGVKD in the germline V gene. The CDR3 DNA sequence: TGTGCCATCTCGCGGAACGGGGAGCAGTACTTC. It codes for CAISRNGEQYF.

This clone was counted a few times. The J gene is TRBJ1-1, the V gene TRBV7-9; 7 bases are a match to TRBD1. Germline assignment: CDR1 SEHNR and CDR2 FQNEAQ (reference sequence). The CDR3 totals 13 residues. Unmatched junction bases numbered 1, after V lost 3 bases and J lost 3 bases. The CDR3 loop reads CASSFQGDTEAFF. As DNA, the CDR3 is TGTGCCAGCAGCTTCCAGGGGGACACTGAAGCTTTCTTT.

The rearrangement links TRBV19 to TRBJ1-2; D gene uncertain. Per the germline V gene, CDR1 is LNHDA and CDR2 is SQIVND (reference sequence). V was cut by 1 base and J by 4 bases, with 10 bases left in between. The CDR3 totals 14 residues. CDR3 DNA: TGTGCCAGTAGTATAGGAGTCAGTTCCTATGGCTACACCTTC. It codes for CASSIGVSSYGYTF.

CDR3 sequence: CASSYYSGLAGGNEQFF. CDR3 DNA: TGCGCCAGCAGCTACTACTCGGGACTAGCGGGGGGGAATGAGCAGTTCTTC. J is TRBJ2-1 and V is TRBV5-1, with 16 bases identical to TRBD2. The CDR3 sequence is 17 residues long. Per germline, CDR1 SGHRS and CDR2 YFSETQ. Losses at the gene ends were 3 bases for V and 7 bases for J; bases not matched to a gene: 7.